This T cell receptor beta chain was identified during a study of immune evolution from preneoplasia to lung adenocarcinoma. For the study at large: HLA loss of heterozygosity: 6% to 7.5% AIS, about 15% MIA, about 30% ADC, none AAH.

Comments on this clone: Its specificity is unknown.

Germline assignment: CDR1 ENHRY and CDR2 SYGVKD. The V and J ends lost 11 bases and 4 bases, in that order; junction bases with no gene match: 8. The CDR3 covers 13 residues. Study-level points and caveats: Normal lung had the highest top T cell clone frequencies.

TCRdb's copy holds only in-frame clones and misses some; the assay was immunoSEQ multiplex PCR. The repertoire consists of about 10,000 clones, with more than 60% occurring once and the leading ten covering approximately 4.1%. This chain links TRBV10-3 with TRBJ2-1; 7 positions match TRBD2. The sequence derives from a person aged 55-80 years with lung adenocarcinoma. The sequencing sample was made of FFPE minimally invasive lung adenocarcinoma tissue. Here the CDR3 reads CAAGEARYNEQFF. CDR3 in DNA: TGTGCCGCGGGGGAAGCTAGATACAATGAGCAGTTCTTC.